This T cell receptor (beta chain) was found in a study of regulatory T cells in long-lasting Graves disease. Indicated time point: persistent/refractory GD, antithyroid drugs over 5 years with positive TRAb. Researchers made the TCR library from RNA that was extracted from PBMCs. Whole-study results and caveats: TCR diversity in persistent Graves' patients was below that of newly diagnosed ones. The study found TRBV28, TRBJ1-2 and TRBJ2-5 favored in persistent disease.

For this clonotype: The antigen remains undetermined.

The CDR3 contains 16 residues. Per germline, CDR1 SGHAT and CDR2 FQNNGV. V was clipped by 11 bases and J by 0 bases; unmatched bases: 14. Both iRepertoire HTBI primers and Arm-PCR of CDR3 regions were used to build the TCR beta libraries. In the authors' methods: Overall, samples carried 60 to 65 TRBV and about 15 TRBJ segments. In TCRdb, the multiplex PCR reads were re-called with MiXCR into one record per CDR3 protein. TCRdb's processing, not the authors', yielded these V and J calls. The data show roughly 360,000 distinct CDR3 sequences, 20% to 25% seen once. The chain couples TRBV11-2 to TRBJ2-7, with 9 nucleotides matching TRBD1. The receptor comes from a middle-aged woman with Graves disease. The sample here was peripheral blood mononuclear cells (PBMCs), taken when the disease was refractory, from a patient treated with antithyroid drugs. The CDR3 coding sequence is TGTGCCTGGAGGTCCACCGGGACAGGGTTCTCCTACGAGCAGTACTTC. Its protein product is CAWRSTGTGFSYEQYF.